This TCR beta chain emerged from a study of identical twins. The study's findings and limits: Fewer insertions were carried by abundant cord blood beta clonotypes, but none was seen in memory repertoires. Rather than following the same donors, the conclusions depended on cross-sectional statistical analysis. Excess sharing by twins proved weaker in beta out-of-frame sequences.

With respect to this clonotype: Its antigen is still unknown.

Germline V gene sequence: CDR1 SGHRS, CDR2 YFSETQ. This CDR3 is built from 14 residues. Trimming left V 2 bases short and J 4 bases short, with 12 bases between. Each cDNA held unique molecular identifiers, and template switching gave it a universal primer site. TCRdb called the 5' RACE reads again in MiXCR, with one record for every CDR3 protein. The sample consists of about 240,000 distinct CDR3 sequences, roughly 12% of them appearing once. Separately, the same data were catalogued under a study of yellow fever vaccine responses in identical twins.

The V gene is TRBV5-1, the J gene TRBJ2-5; D possibly corresponds to TRBD2 (7 bases). Specimen: memory (CD45RO+) T cells sorted from blood. This receptor was obtained from a woman aged 18-29 years in good health. The CDR3 nucleotides read TGCGCCAGCAGCTTAGGGGGAGGGTCAGAGACCCAGTACTTC. Translated: CASSLGGGSETQYF.